This T cell receptor beta chain is from a study of T cell repertoires in cytomegalovirus infection. About the study: Alongside well-studied HLA-B-restricted CMV epitopes, recently identified HLA-C-restricted CMV epitopes were also used. Public signatures in TCR beta pointed to CMV infection and matching HLA type.

Study-wide findings and caveats: Cumulated frequencies of public TCR beta families served to identify carriers of CMV plus the relevant HLA. HLA-C-restricted CMV clonotypes gave the most frequent clonotype in two of eight donors.

TCRdb re-called the reads through MiXCR, storing one row per CDR3 protein. The profile covers 95,000 to 150,000 distinct CDR3 sequences, with 32% appearing a single time and under 65% taken by the ten largest. Comments on this clonotype: Its antigen is still unknown.

V shed 6 bases and J 0 bases; nucleotides not matched to a gene: 9. This CDR3 has 18 amino acids. CDR1 and CDR2 from the germline V gene are LGHDT and YNNKEL (reference sequence). The source is a human donor in good health (CMV status not recorded). Some clones in this sample may be carry-over from other donors' samples. Sequenced here: CD8+ T cells from cultured PBMCs, sampled from culture after CMV antigen stimulation. The rearrangement joins TRBV3-1 to TRBJ2-1; 12 nucleotides line up with TRBD2. The CDR3 sequence: CASSRTSGVYSSYNEQFF. The CDR3 DNA reads as TGTGCCAGCAGTCGGACTAGCGGGGTCTACAGCTCCTACAATGAGCAGTTCTTC.